This T cell receptor (beta chain) was found in a study of blood T cell repertoires in COVID-19. As for the study in general: COVID-19 samples, acute and convalescent, were from the United States, Italy and Spain.

In the study's own analysis: Counts of nucleated cells, estimated from reference gene primer amplification, were obtained. Method: immunoSEQ multiplex PCR; TCRdb's copy keeps in-frame clones and lacks some. The D gene and trimming were derived from the DNA, and the V and J assignments and clone size from that table. Here the sample spans about 430,000 clones, around nine tenths being singletons. Individuals drawn from around 24 US areas were roughly 18 to 95 years old. The study assigned cohorts using participant-reported clinical history. V was shortened by 5 bases and J by 5 bases, with 16 bases between the two germline ends. The CDR3 is 14 amino acids. In germline, CDR1 is SGHTA, CDR2 FQGTGA.

Sequencing used PBMCs or T cells enriched from blood (not recorded which). The rearrangement links TRBV7-3 to TRBJ2-7, with D possibly TRBD1 on 6 matching bases. This TCR was recovered from a woman in her twenties or thirties with acute COVID-19. The DNA of the CDR3 is TGTGCCAGCAGCCCCGGCGGTACAGGGAACGAGCAGTACTTC. Residues: CASSPGGTGNEQYF.